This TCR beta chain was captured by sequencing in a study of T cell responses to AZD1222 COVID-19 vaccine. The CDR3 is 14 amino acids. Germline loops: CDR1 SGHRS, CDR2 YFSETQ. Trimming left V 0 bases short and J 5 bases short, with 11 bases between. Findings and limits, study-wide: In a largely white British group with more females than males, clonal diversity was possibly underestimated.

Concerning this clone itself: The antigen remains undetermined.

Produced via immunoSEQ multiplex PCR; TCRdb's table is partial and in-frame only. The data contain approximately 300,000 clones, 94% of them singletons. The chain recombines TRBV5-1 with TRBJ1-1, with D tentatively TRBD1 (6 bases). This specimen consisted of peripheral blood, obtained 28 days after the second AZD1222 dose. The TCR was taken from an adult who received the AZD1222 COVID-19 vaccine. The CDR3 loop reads CASSLDRGRTEAFF. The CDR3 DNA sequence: TGCGCCAGCAGCTTGGATAGGGGGAGGACTGAAGCTTTCTTT.